A single sample gave rise to the 8 T cell receptor beta chains below, sequenced in a study of beta chain features in type 1 diabetes. Expressed TCRB transcripts were sequenced because the isolated RNA had all been reverse transcribed beforehand. Some clones are missing from TCRdb's copy, which holds only in-frame ones; the method was immunoSEQ multiplex PCR. The profile shows about 930,000 clones, roughly 15% of them singletons. The sample consisted of naive CD4+ T cells from blood. Receptor source: a woman under 30 in good health.

The genes are TRBV5-1 and TRBJ2-5; possibly TRBD1 or TRBD2 for D (5 bases each). This CDR3 contains 14 residues. V was clipped by 4 bases and J by 5 bases, with 15 bases between them. Germline-derived CDR1 and CDR2 are SGHRS and YFSETQ. The CDR3 region is CASSPRDRKETQYF. CDR3 sequence (DNA): TGCGCCAGCAGCCCCCGGGACCGGAAGGAGACCCAGTACTTC.

This clone was seen only a few times. The J gene is TRBJ1-2, the V gene TRBV4-3; D remains unclear. Germline CDR1 is LGHNA and CDR2 is YSLEER. The CDR3 has 13 residues. Trimming removed 0 bases from V and 3 bases from J, with 5 bases in between. The CDR3 DNA is TGCGCCAGCAGCCAAGATCGGGACTATGGCTACACCTTC. This gives the protein CASSQDRDYGYTF.

Note on this clone: Other DNA sequences of this sample code for an identical CDR3. This sequence joins TRBV7-2 and TRBJ1-1; TRBD1 matches at 7 bases. CDR1 and CDR2 from the germline V gene are SGHTA and FQGNSA. V dropped 1 base and J dropped 1; count of bases not matched to a gene: 0. The CDR3 is made up of 14 amino acids. CDR3 sequence reads: CASSLGTGNTEAFF. Here the CDR3 DNA reads TGTGCCAGCAGCTTAGGGACAGGGAACACTGAAGCTTTCTTT.

V gene TRBV5-6 combines with J gene TRBJ1-5, with 10 nucleotides matching TRBD1. The CDR3 totals 15 residues. CDR1 and CDR2 from the germline V gene are SGHDT and YYEEEE. The trim removed 4 bases at V and 7 bases at J, leaving 8 bases unmatched. Here the CDR3 DNA reads TGTGCCAGCAGCCCAGGGACAGGGGTGGGACAGCCCCAGCATTTT. Translated: CASSPGTGVGQPQHF.

CDR3 DNA sequence: TGTGCTAGTGGTTTGGTACAGAAAGGTAGCGGGGGCCATCTCCATGAGCAGTTCTTC. Protein product: CASGLVQKGSGGHLHEQFF. The gene calls are TRBV12-5 and TRBJ2-1; 9 bases are shared with TRBD2. Germline V CDR1 and CDR2: LGHNT, FRNRAP. Losses at the gene ends were 0 bases for V and 8 bases for J; bases not matched to a gene: 17. There are 19 residues in the CDR3.

This clone was seen a handful of times. This chain connects TRBV28 to TRBJ2-7; 10 nucleotides align to TRBD1. The CDR3 covers 17 residues. The germline gives CDR1 MDHEN, CDR2 SYDVKM. The V and J ends lost 4 bases and 0 bases, in that order; junction bases with no gene match: 9. In DNA, the CDR3 is TGTGCCAGCAGTTCACCGGGACAGGGGCATAGCTCCTACGAGCAGTACTTC. Translation gives CASSSPGQGHSSYEQYF.

In nucleotides, the CDR3 is TGTGCCACCAGCAGAGATGACAGGGGGACTCAGCCCCAGCATTTT. This encodes CATSRDDRGTQPQHF. The rearrangement links TRBV15 to TRBJ1-5, with 9 bases that match TRBD1. CDR1 LNHNV and CDR2 YYDKDF come from the germline V gene (reference sequence). This CDR3 spans 15 amino acids. Losses at the gene ends were 0 bases for V and 6 bases for J; bases not matched to a gene: 3. The full variable domain, its missing parts supplied by reference TRBV15 and TRBJ1-5, is DAMVIQNPRYQVTQFGKPVTLSCSQTLNHNVMYWYQQKSSQAPKLLFHYYDKDFNNEADTPDNFQSRRPNTSFCFLDIRSPGLGDTAMYLCATSRDDRGTQPQHFGDGTRLSIL.

Worth noting for this clone: A junction boundary mismatches the germline segment, possibly from a read error. The V call is TRBV9, the J call TRBJ2-7; a possible D gene is TRBD2 (7 bases). CDR1 SGDLS and CDR2 YYNGEE come from the germline V gene. The CDR3 runs to 17 residues. This chain's CDR3 is CASSVGGRGRGSSEQYF. The DNA of the CDR3 is TGTGCCAGCAGCGTTGGGGGGAGGGGCAGGGGATCCTCCGAGCAGTACTTC.